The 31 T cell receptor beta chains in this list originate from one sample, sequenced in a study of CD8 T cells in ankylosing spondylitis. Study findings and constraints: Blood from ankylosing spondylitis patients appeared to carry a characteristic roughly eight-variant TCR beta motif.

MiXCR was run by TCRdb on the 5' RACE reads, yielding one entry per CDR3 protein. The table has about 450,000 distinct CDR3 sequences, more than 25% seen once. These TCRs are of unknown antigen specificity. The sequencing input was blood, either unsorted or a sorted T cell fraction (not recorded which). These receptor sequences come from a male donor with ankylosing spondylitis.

The CDR3 spells CSARDRVAGYTDTQYF. CDR3 sequence (DNA): TGCAGTGCTAGAGATCGGGTAGCGGGGTACACAGATACGCAGTATTTT. The chain is built from TRBV20-1 and TRBJ2-3; 8 bases fit TRBD2. The CDR3 has 16 amino acids. The trim removed 0 bases at V and 2 bases at J, leaving 7 bases unmatched. Germline assignment: CDR1 DFQATT and CDR2 SNEGSKA (reference sequence).

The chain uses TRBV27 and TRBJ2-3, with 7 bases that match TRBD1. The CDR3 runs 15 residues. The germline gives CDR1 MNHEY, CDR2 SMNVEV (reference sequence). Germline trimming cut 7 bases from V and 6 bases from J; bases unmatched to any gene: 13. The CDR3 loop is CASKRGQKTGDTQYF. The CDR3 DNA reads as TGTGCCAGCAAAAGGGGACAGAAAACGGGGGATACGCAGTATTTT.

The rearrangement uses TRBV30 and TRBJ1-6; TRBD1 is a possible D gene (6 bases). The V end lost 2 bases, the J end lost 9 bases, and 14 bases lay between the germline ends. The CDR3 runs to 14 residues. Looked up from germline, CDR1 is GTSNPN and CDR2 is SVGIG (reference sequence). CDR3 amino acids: CAWSIQGGSSPLHF. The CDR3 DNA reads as TGTGCCTGGAGTATACAGGGAGGATCTTCACCCCTCCACTTT.

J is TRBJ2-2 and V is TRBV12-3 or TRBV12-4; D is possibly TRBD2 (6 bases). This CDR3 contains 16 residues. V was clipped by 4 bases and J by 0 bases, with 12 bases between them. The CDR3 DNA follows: TGTGCCAGCAGTTGGAACCAGCGGGCGAACACCGGGGAGCTGTTTTTT. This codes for CASSWNQRANTGELFF.

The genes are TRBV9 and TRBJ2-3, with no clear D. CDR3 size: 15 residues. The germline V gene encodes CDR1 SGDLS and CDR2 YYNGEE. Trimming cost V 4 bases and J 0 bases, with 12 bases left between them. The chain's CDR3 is CASSYLTASTDTQYF. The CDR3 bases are TGTGCCAGCAGCTATCTGACGGCTAGCACAGATACGCAGTATTTT. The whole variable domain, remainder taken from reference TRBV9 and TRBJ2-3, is DSGVTQTPKHLITATGQRVTLRCSPRSGDLSVYWYQQSLDQGLQFLIQYYNGEERAKGNILERFSAQQFPDLHSELNLSSLELGDSALYFCASSYLTASTDTQYFGPGTRLTVL.

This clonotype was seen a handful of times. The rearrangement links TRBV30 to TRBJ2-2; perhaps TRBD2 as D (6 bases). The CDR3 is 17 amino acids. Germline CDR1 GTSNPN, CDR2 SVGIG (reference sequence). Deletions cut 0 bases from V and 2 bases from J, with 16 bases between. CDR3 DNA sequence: TGTGCCTGGAGTGTACATGAACTAGCTGCCAACACCGGGGAGCTGTTTTTT. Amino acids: CAWSVHELAANTGELFF.

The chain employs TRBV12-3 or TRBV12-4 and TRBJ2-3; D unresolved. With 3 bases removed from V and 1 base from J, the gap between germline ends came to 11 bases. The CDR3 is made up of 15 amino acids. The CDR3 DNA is TGTGCCAGCAGTTTTCGCCCTCGAGGCACAGATACGCAGTATTTT. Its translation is CASSFRPRGTDTQYF.

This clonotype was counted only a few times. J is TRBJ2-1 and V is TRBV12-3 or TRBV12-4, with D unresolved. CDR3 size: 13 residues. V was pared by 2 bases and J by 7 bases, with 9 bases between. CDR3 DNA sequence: TGTGCCAGCAGTTTATGGGCAGGTAATGAGCAGTTCTTC. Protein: CASSLWAGNEQFF.

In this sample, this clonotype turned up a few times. DNA of the CDR3: TGTGCCAGCAGCTCTGATCCCTACGAGCAGTACTTC. Its protein is CASSSDPYEQYF. This chain joins TRBV7-6 and TRBJ2-7; D is uncertain. V shed 4 bases and J shed 2 bases, with 6 bases lying between them. The CDR3 totals 12 residues. Germline V lookup: CDR1 SGHVS, CDR2 FNYEAQ.

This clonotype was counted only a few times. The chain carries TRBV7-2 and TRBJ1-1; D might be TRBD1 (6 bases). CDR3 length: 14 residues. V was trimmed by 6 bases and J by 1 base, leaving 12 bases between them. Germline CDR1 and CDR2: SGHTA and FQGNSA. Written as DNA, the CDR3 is TGTGCCAGCAGGTTGACAGGCACGAACACTGAAGCTTTCTTT. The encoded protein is CASRLTGTNTEAFF.

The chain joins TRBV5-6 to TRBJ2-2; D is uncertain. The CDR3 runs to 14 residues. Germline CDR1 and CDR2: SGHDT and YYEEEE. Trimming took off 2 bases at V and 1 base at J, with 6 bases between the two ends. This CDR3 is CASSFDWNTGELFF. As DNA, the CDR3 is TGTGCCAGCAGCTTCGACTGGAACACCGGGGAGCTGTTTTTT.

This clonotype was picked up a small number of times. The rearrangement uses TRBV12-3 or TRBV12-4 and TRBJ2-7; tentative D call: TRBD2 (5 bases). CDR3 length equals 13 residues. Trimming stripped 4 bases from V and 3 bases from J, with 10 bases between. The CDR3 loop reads CASSSGGRYEQYF. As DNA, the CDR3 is TGTGCCAGCAGTTCCGGAGGACGCTACGAGCAGTACTTC.

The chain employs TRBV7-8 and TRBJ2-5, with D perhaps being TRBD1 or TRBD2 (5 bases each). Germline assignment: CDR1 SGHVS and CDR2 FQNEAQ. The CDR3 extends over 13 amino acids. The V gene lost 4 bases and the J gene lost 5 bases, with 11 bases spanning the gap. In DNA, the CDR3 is TGTGCCAGCAGCTCGGGACCATTGGAGACCCAGTACTTC. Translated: CASSSGPLETQYF.

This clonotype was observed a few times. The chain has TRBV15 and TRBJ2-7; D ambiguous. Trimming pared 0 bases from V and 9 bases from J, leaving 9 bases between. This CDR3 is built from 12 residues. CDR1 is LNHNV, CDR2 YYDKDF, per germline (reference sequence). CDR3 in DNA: TGTGCCACCAGCAGAGATTTTTTTGGGCAGTACTTC. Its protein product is CATSRDFFGQYF.

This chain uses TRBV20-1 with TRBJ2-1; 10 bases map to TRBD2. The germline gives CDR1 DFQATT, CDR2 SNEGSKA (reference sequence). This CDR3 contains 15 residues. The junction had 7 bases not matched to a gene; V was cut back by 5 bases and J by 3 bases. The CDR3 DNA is TGCAGTGCTCCGGGGCCTAGCGGGAGCTACAATGAGCAGTTCTTC. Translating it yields CSAPGPSGSYNEQFF.

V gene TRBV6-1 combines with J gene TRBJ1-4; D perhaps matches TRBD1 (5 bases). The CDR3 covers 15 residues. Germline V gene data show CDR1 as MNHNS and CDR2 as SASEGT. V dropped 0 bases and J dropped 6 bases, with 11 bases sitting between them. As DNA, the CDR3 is TGTGCCAGCAGTGAAGCGGGGGGATGGGATGAAAAACTGTTTTTT. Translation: CASSEAGGWDEKLFF.

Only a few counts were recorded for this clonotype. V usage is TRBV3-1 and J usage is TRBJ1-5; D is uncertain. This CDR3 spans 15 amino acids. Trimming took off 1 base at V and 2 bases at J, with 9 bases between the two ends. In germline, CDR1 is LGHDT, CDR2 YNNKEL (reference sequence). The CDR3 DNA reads TGTGCCAGCAGCCAAGGGACGTCGGGCAATCAGCCCCAGCATTTT. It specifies CASSQGTSGNQPQHF.

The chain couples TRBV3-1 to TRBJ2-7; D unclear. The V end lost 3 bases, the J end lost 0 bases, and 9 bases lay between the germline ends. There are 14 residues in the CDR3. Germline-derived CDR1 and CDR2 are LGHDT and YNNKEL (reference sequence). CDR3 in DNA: TGTGCCAGCAGCCAGGAGACTGGCTCCTACGAGCAGTACTTC. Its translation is CASSQETGSYEQYF.

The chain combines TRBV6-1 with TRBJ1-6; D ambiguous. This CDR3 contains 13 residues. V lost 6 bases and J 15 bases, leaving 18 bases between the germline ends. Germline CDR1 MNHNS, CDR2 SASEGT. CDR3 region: CASSGTGVGNLHF. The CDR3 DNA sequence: TGTGCCAGCAGCGGAACCGGGGTTGGGAACCTCCACTTT.

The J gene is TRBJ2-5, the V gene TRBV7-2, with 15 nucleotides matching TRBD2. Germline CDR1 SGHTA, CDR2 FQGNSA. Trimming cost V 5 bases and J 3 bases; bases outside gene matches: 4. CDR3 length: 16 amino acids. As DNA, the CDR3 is TGTGCCAGCAGCCTCGGACTAGCGGGAGGGAAAGAGACCCAGTACTTC. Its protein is CASSLGLAGGKETQYF. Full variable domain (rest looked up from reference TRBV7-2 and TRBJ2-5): GAGVSQSPSNKVTEKGKDVELRCDPISGHTALYWYRQSLGQGLEFLIYFQGNSAPDKSGLPSDRFSAERTGGSVSTLTIQRTQQEDSAVYLCASSLGLAGGKETQYFGPGTRLLVL.

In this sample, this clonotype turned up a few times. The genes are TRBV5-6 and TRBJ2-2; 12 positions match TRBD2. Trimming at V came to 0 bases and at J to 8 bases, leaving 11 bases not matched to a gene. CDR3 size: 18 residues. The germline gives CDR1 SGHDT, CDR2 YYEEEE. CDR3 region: CASSLGLAGDPSRGELFF. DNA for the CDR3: TGTGCCAGCAGCTTGGGACTAGCGGGAGATCCCTCCCGGGGGGAGCTGTTTTTT.

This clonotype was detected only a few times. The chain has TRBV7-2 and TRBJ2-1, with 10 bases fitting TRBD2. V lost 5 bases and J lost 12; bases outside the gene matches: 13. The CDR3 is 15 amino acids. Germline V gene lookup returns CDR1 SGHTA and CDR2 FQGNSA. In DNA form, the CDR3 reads TGTGCCAGCAGCCGCGGGGTAGCGGGAGGTAACCGGCAGTTCTTC. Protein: CASSRGVAGGNRQFF.

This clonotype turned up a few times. Here the CDR3 DNA reads TGCAGTGCTCACGGGAACAATGAGCAGTTCTTC. The encoded protein is CSAHGNNEQFF. The genes are TRBV20-1 and TRBJ2-1, with TRBD2 as a possible D gene (5 bases). Trimming took off 5 bases at V and 5 bases at J, with 7 bases between the two ends. This CDR3 is built from 11 residues. The germline V gene encodes CDR1 DFQATT and CDR2 SNEGSKA (reference sequence).

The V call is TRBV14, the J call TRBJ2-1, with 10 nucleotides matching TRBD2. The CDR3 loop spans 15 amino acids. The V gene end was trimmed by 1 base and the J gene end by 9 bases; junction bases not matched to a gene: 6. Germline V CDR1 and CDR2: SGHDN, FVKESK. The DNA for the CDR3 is TGTGCCAGCAGCCAAGTTACTAGCGGGACTGTTGAGCAGTTCTTC. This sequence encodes CASSQVTSGTVEQFF.

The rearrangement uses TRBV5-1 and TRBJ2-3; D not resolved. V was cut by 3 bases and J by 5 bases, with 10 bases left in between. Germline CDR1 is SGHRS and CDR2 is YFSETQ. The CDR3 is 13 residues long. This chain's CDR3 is CASSSPAQDTQYF. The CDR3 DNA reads TGCGCCAGCAGCTCCCCAGCTCAAGATACGCAGTATTTT.

Written as DNA, the CDR3 is TGCAGTGCTAGCTACCTAGCGGGAGGGGATGAGCAGTTCTTC. Amino acid sequence: CSASYLAGGDEQFF. The J gene is TRBJ2-1, the V gene TRBV20-1; 12 bases match TRBD2. Per the germline V gene, CDR1 is DFQATT and CDR2 is SNEGSKA (reference sequence). This CDR3 has 14 amino acids. Trimming at V came to 3 bases and at J to 8 bases, leaving 5 bases not matched to a gene.

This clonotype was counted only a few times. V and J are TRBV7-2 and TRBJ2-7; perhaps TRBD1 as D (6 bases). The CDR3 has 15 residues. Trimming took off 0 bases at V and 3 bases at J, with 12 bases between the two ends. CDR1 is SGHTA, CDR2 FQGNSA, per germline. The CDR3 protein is CASSLAAGVYYEQYF. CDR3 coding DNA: TGTGCCAGCAGCTTAGCGGCAGGGGTGTACTACGAGCAGTACTTC.

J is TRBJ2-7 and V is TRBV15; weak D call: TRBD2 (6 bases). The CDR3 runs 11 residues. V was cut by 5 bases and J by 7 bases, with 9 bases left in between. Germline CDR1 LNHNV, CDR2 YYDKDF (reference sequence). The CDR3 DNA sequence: TGTGCCACCAGCGACCGGGGGGAGCAGTACTTC. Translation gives CATSDRGEQYF.

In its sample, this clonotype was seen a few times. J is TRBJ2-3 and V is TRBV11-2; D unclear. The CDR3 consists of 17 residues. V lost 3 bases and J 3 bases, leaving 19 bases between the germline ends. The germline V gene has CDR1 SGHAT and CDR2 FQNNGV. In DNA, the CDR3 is TGTGCCAGCAGCTTCACCTTTCACGGTTCGAGGACAGATACGCAGTATTTT. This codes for CASSFTFHGSRTDTQYF.

DNA of the CDR3: TGCAGTGCTAGAGATCTGTCTAGTGTGGAGACCCAGTACTTC. Its translation is CSARDLSSVETQYF. The chain combines TRBV20-1 with TRBJ2-5; D not certain. V was shortened by 0 bases and J by 5 bases, with 13 bases between the two germline ends. Germline loops: CDR1 DFQATT, CDR2 SNEGSKA (reference sequence). The CDR3 loop spans 14 amino acids.

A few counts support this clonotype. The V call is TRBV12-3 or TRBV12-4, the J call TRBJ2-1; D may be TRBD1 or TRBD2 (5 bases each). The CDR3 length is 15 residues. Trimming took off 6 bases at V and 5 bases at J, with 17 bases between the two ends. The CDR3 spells CASSLRDHRHNEQFF. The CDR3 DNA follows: TGTGCCAGCAGCCTCCGGGACCATAGACACAATGAGCAGTTCTTC.